The clone carrying this T cell receptor beta chain was found many times. Antigen: not known. Both iRepertoire HTBI primers and Arm-PCR of CDR3 regions were used to build the TCR beta libraries. TCRdb called the multiplex PCR reads again in MiXCR, with one record for every CDR3 protein. The sample lists approximately 350,000 distinct CDR3 sequences, around 15% occurring once. The source of the sample is a study of regulatory T cells in long-lasting Graves disease. The sample's time point: newly diagnosed GD, antithyroid drugs for less than 3 months. Following extraction of RNA from PBMCs, that RNA was used to make the TCR library. Notes on the study in general: Persistent disease showed a preference for TRBV28, TRBJ1-2 and TRBJ2-5. Newly diagnosed Graves' patients had higher TCR diversity than persistent ones.

V gave up 6 bases and J gave up 5 bases, with 16 bases separating them. CDR3 length equals 14 residues. CDR1 MDHEN and CDR2 SYDVKM come from the germline V gene. These records were also assigned to another study, of T cells in Graves' hyperthyroidism and ophthalmopathy.

Source: peripheral blood mononuclear cells (PBMCs), taken at new diagnosis, from a patient treated with antithyroid drugs. This TCR came from a woman aged 18-35 years with Graves disease. V gene TRBV28 combines with J gene TRBJ1-1; the D gene is possibly TRBD1 (6 bases). The CDR3 region is CASRETGLGTEAFF. CDR3 nucleotides: TGTGCCAGCAGAGAAACAGGGCTGGGGACTGAAGCTTTCTTT.